This T cell receptor beta chain appears in the sequencing data of a study of response to subunit inactivated influenza vaccine. Overall study findings and caveats: Authors suggested each seasonal flu vaccination may recruit only limited numbers of new T cells.

Trimming stripped 3 bases from V and 3 bases from J, with 15 bases between. The germline gives CDR1 ENHRY, CDR2 SYGVKD. CDR3 size: 15 residues. A remark on this clonotype: What it binds is not known.

One entry per CDR3 protein results from TCRdb running MiXCR on the RT-PCR reads. Seen here are a few hundred thousand distinct CDR3 sequences, approximately 11% observed once, and the top ten hold 12%. The sequence came from a man aged 45-65 years who received an inactivated influenza vaccine. The sequencing here drew on PBMCs from blood, taken about 40 days after vaccination. The rearrangement joins TRBV10-3 to TRBJ2-7, with TRBD1 as a possible D gene (6 bases). CDR3 sequence: CAISELGRGDYEQYF. CDR3 nucleotide sequence: TGTGCCATCAGTGAACTGGGCAGGGGTGACTACGAGCAGTACTTC.